Sequencing of this T cell receptor beta chain was carried out in a study of CD8+ T cells in alopecia areata. On the study more broadly: It was 6 to 18 months of tofacitinib, and then there were 6 months off drug. Whole-study results and caveats: Among the top 100, expanded CD8+ clones, as well as scalp clonality, were significantly decreased by tofacitinib. The study found that many expanded lesional clones persisted in scalp and blood during tofacitinib. Normal skin's resident alphabeta T cells are sequenced alongside lesional scalp T cells.

RNA was extracted and reverse transcribed into cDNA as the sequencing template. The method was immunoSEQ multiplex PCR; TCRdb's version includes in-frame clones alone and lacks a portion of them. The table includes hundreds of thousands of clones, about 60% detected once. With respect to this clone: No antigen is known for it.

Treatment defined: oral pan-JAK inhibitor, 5-10 mg twice daily. CDR3 length equals 16 residues. The V and J ends lost 0 bases and 6 bases, in that order; junction bases with no gene match: 6. Germline CDR1 is MNHEY and CDR2 is SVGAGI. This clonotype was obtained from a human donor with alopecia areata. This chain joins TRBV6-5 and TRBJ2-7, with 12 bases fitting TRBD1. The sequencing used CD4+ T cells sorted from blood, collected at approximately week 52, from a patient treated with tofacitinib. CDR3 sequence: CASSYSPGTGGGEQYF. In DNA, the CDR3 is TGTGCCAGCAGTTACTCCCCAGGGACAGGGGGCGGCGAGCAGTACTTC.